The T cell receptor (beta chain) described here comes from a study of blood T cell repertoires in COVID-19. Study summary: Donors in the United States, Italy and Spain gave samples during acute or convalescent COVID-19.

Enrollees, about 18 to 90 years old, lived in 24 US areas. Germline loops: CDR1 MNHEY, CDR2 SVGAGI. The V and J ends lost 4 bases and 2 bases, in that order; junction bases with no gene match: 3. The CDR3 spans 15 residues. Method: immunoSEQ multiplex PCR; TCRdb's copy keeps in-frame clones and lacks some. The sample yields about 140,000 clones, 85% seen once. The chain is built from TRBV6-5 and TRBJ2-1, with 9 nucleotides matching TRBD2. The source of this sequence is a middle-aged woman who had recovered from COVID-19. Sequences were obtained from PBMCs or T cells enriched from blood (not recorded which). CDR3 DNA sequence: TGTGCCAGCAGTTTGACTAGCGGCCCCTACAATGAGCAGTTCTTC. This gives the protein CASSLTSGPYNEQFF.